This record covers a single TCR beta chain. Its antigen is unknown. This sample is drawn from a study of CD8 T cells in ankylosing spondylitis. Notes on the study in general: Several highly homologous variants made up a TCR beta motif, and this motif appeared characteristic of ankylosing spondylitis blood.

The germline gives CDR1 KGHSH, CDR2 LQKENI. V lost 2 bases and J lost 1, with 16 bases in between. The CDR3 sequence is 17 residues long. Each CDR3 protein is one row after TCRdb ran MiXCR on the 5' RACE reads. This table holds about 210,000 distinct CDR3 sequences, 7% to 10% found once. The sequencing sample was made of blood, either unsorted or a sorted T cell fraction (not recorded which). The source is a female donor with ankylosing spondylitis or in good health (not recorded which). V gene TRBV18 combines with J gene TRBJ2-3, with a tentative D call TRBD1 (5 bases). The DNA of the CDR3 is TGTGCCAGCTCACCATCCGGACAACTCGCCCGCACAGATACGCAGTATTTT. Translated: CASSPSGQLARTDTQYF.